The clone carrying this T cell receptor (beta chain) was seen a few times. Germline V gives CDR1 GTSNPN, CDR2 SVGIG (reference sequence). The CDR3 runs to 13 residues. V lost 0 bases to trimming and J lost 0 bases, with 5 bases between them. The sample belongs to a study of T cell responses to AZD1222 COVID-19 vaccine. Profiled with immunoSEQ multiplex PCR; TCRdb holds only in-frame clones, not every one. In the table there are approximately 180,000 clones, approximately 90% of which are singletons. The sample consisted of peripheral blood, taken on day 0 of AZD1222 vaccination. The receptor's source is an adult in good health. The rearrangement joins TRBV30 to TRBJ1-1; D not certain. The CDR3 DNA follows: TGTGCCTGGAGTGTAACGGTGAACACTGAAGCTTTCTTT. Translating gives CAWSVTVNTEAFF.